Listed below are T cell receptor beta chains from one sample, sequenced in a study of blood T cells in healthy people across ages. TCRdb recomputed calls from the 5' RACE reads with MiXCR, one row per CDR3 protein. Of nearly 1 million distinct CDR3 sequences listed, 45% to 60% are singletons. The sequenced sample was blood. The receptors stem from a woman aged 60-70 years in good health. Both conserved end residues are part of each CDR3. D genes are given only for firm matches. Not all rows give a size; the values are once, few, many and, for expanded clones, a class.

v_gene	abundance	d_gene	j_gene	CDR3aa	CDR3nt
TRBV4-1	-	-	TRBJ2-1	CASSQVPHNEQFF	TGCGCCAGCAGCCAAGTCCCCCATAATGAGCAGTTCTTC
TRBV20-1	once	TRBD2	TRBJ2-1	CSARKLAGARIYEQFF	TGCAGTGCTAGAAAATTAGCGGGAGCAAGGATCTATGAGCAGTTCTTC
TRBV29-1	few	-	TRBJ2-6	CSVYDSPTGANVLTF	TGCAGCGTTTATGACAGTCCGACTGGGGCCAACGTCCTGACTTTC
TRBV6-1	-	-	TRBJ2-5	CASSPRGATQETQYF	TGTGCCAGCAGTCCAAGGGGGGCCACCCAAGAGACCCAGTACTTC
TRBV3-1	few	-	TRBJ2-7	CASSQDGPYEQYF	TGTGCCAGCAGCCAGGACGGACCCTACGAGCAGTACTTC
TRBV20-1	once	TRBD2	TRBJ2-7	CSADPSGSTEQYF	TGCAGTGCTGACCCTAGCGGGAGTACCGAGCAGTACTTC
TRBV28	-	-	TRBJ2-3	CASGALPGPQYF	TGTGCCAGCGGGGCCCTCCCCGGGCCGCAGTATTTT
TRBV20-1	many	TRBD2	TRBJ2-3	CSAPGLAGADTQYF	TGCAGTGCCCCGGGACTAGCGGGGGCAGATACGCAGTATTTT
TRBV7-2	-	TRBD2	TRBJ2-7	CASSPGGGLYEQYF	TGTGCCAGCAGCCCCGGGGGGGGGCTCTACGAGCAGTACTTC
TRBV3-1	-	-	TRBJ1-4	CASSPQTGSNEKLFF	TGTGCCAGCAGCCCGCAGACAGGATCGAATGAAAAACTGTTTTTT
TRBV2	-	TRBD2	TRBJ2-3	CASSERLAATDTQYF	TGTGCCAGCAGTGAGCGACTAGCAGCCACAGATACGCAGTATTTT
TRBV4-3	-	-	TRBJ2-1	CASSQDPLRGKQFF	TGCGCCAGCAGCCAAGATCCCCTCAGGGGAAAGCAGTTCTTC
TRBV4-2	-	TRBD1	TRBJ1-6	CASSSRTGGSPLHF	TGTGCCAGCAGCTCAAGGACAGGGGGTTCGCCCCTCCACTTT
TRBV24-1	many	TRBD2	TRBJ2-5	CATSLGGGPSGETQYF	TGTGCCACCAGTTTGGGGGGAGGGCCCTCCGGAGAGACCCAGTACTTC
TRBV9	-	TRBD1	TRBJ2-3	CASSQSLGTANTDTQYF	TGTGCCAGCAGCCAAAGCCTTGGGACAGCAAACACAGATACGCAGTATTTT
TRBV7-9	once	-	TRBJ1-4	CASSFDGGNEKLFF	TGTGCCAGCAGCTTCGACGGGGGTAATGAAAAACTGTTTTTT
TRBV28	few	-	TRBJ2-6	CASRLRVSGANVLTF	TGTGCCAGCAGACTTCGGGTATCTGGGGCCAACGTCCTGACTTTC
TRBV20-1	-	TRBD1	TRBJ2-7	CSARRQGTYEQYF	TGCAGTGCTAGAAGACAGGGCACCTACGAGCAGTACTTC
TRBV3-1	-	-	TRBJ2-7	CASSLLYKSSEQYF	TGTGCCAGCAGTCTACTCTACAAGTCGAGCGAGCAGTACTTC
TRBV29-1	few	-	TRBJ1-2	CSVGERVNYGYTF	TGCAGCGTTGGAGAGAGGGTCAACTATGGCTACACCTTC
TRBV20-1	few	TRBD1	TRBJ2-5	CSARGTGVSETQYF	TGCAGTGCTAGAGGGACAGGGGTGTCGGAGACCCAGTACTTC
TRBV3-1	-	-	TRBJ1-2	CASSAAPGEGYGYTF	TGTGCCAGCAGCGCCGCGCCAGGCGAAGGGTATGGCTACACCTTC
TRBV12-3/TRBV12-4	few	-	TRBJ1-5	CASRGEEFQPQHF	TGTGCCAGCAGGGGAGAGGAGTTTCAGCCCCAGCATTTT
TRBV6-2/TRBV6-3	-	-	TRBJ1-1	CACWTASRMRAFF	TGTGCCTGCTGGACAGCCAGCCGGATGAGAGCTTTCTTT
TRBV29-1	few	-	TRBJ1-6	CSVRGDEDSPLHF	TGCAGCGTTCGGGGGGATGAAGATTCACCCCTCCACTTT
TRBV25-1	-	-	TRBJ1-5	CASSEGNYQPQHF	TGTGCCAGCAGTGAAGGGAACTATCAGCCCCAGCATTTT
TRBV9	-	-	TRBJ2-7	CASSVMAGAYEQYF	TGTGCCAGCAGCGTAATGGCGGGCGCCTACGAGCAGTACTTC
TRBV14	-	-	TRBJ2-5	CASSQDRPLRTQYF	TGTGCCAGCAGCCAAGATCGGCCCTTACGGACCCAGTACTTC
TRBV7-9	-	TRBD1	TRBJ2-7	CASSGGVGQGWYEQYF	TGTGCCAGCAGCGGAGGCGTGGGACAGGGATGGTACGAGCAGTACTTC
TRBV12-3/TRBV12-4	few	-	TRBJ2-1	CASTHTVLNEQFF	TGTGCCAGTACCCATACCGTTCTCAATGAGCAGTTCTTC
TRBV6-5	-	-	TRBJ2-5	CASSYSGLNQETQYF	TGTGCCAGCAGTTACTCGGGGCTGAACCAAGAGACCCAGTACTTC
TRBV5-1	-	-	TRBJ2-5	CASSLYLEETQYF	TGCGCCAGCAGCTTGTATCTAGAAGAGACCCAGTACTTC
TRBV7-8	-	-	TRBJ2-5	CASSYLGPPYF	TGTGCCAGCAGCTACCTGGGGCCCCCGTACTTC
TRBV12-3/TRBV12-4	-	TRBD1	TRBJ2-7	CASNTGTGRHEQYF	TGTGCCAGCAACACCGGGACAGGGAGACACGAGCAGTACTTC
TRBV15	-	TRBD2	TRBJ2-7	CTTSRDLGLADNEQYF	TGTACCACCAGCAGAGATCTAGGGCTAGCGGACAATGAGCAGTACTTC
TRBV10-3	-	-	TRBJ1-4	CAISEQGEKLFF	TGTGCCATCAGTGAGCAGGGTGAAAAACTGTTTTTT
TRBV20-1	few	-	TRBJ2-1	CSGLSHNEQFF	TGCAGCGGCCTATCCCACAATGAGCAGTTCTTC
TRBV29-1	-	-	TRBJ2-5	CSVVPSGQQETQYF	TGCAGCGTGGTACCTTCTGGACAGCAAGAGACCCAGTACTTC
TRBV25-1	-	-	TRBJ2-7	CASTPTASYEQYF	TGTGCCAGCACCCCGACAGCCTCCTACGAGCAGTACTTC
TRBV4-1	-	-	TRBJ2-5	CASSHLSLGSKETQYF	TGCGCCAGCAGCCATCTATCGCTCGGGAGTAAAGAGACCCAGTACTTC
TRBV12-3/TRBV12-4	-	-	TRBJ1-2	CASSPRRGDGYTF	TGTGCCAGCAGCCCCCGTAGGGGCGACGGCTACACCTTC
TRBV5-6	few	-	TRBJ1-2	CASSLVSSGYYGYTF	TGTGCCAGCAGCTTGGTTTCGTCAGGATATTATGGCTACACCTTC
TRBV29-1	-	-	TRBJ2-1	CSVDRGAETQFF	TGCAGCGTTGATCGGGGGGCTGAGACCCAGTTCTTC
TRBV6-1	few	-	TRBJ2-5	CASSEGGRGETQYF	TGTGCCAGCAGTGAAGGAGGCCGAGGGGAGACCCAGTACTTC
TRBV5-1	-	-	TRBJ2-7	CASSPDPGTAKKGQYF	TGCGCCAGCAGTCCGGACCCGGGAACCGCTAAAAAAGGGCAGTACTTC
TRBV12-3/TRBV12-4	-	TRBD2	TRBJ2-2	CASRLAGNTGELFF	TGTGCCTCCCGACTAGCGGGTAACACCGGGGAGCTGTTTTTT
TRBV20-1	-	TRBD2	TRBJ2-3	CSATGTNTDTQYF	TGCAGTGCCACCGGGACTAACACAGATACGCAGTATTTT
TRBV20-1	-	-	TRBJ2-4	CSADPEGQALWKQYF	TGCAGTGCAGACCCTGAGGGACAAGCTTTATGGAAGCAGTACTTC
TRBV14	-	-	TRBJ2-1	CASSQERWRWSSYNEQFF	TGTGCCAGCAGCCAAGAGAGGTGGCGGTGGAGCTCCTACAATGAGCAGTTCTTC
TRBV7-7	-	TRBD2	TRBJ2-5	CASSRLAGTETQYF	TGTGCCAGCAGCCGACTAGCGGGAACGGAGACCCAGTACTTC
TRBV2	-	-	TRBJ2-4	CASIRTLAKNIQYF	TGTGCCAGCATTCGGACCCTAGCCAAAAACATTCAGTACTTC
TRBV3-1	-	TRBD2	TRBJ2-3	CASSLEGLAGSGTDTQYF	TGTGCCAGCAGCCTAGAAGGACTAGCGGGCAGCGGCACAGATACGCAGTATTTT
TRBV20-1	few	-	TRBJ2-7	CSLQDNYEQYF	TGCAGTTTACAGGATAACTACGAGCAGTACTTC
TRBV7-8	-	-	TRBJ1-1	CASSLGRDRGFTEAFF	TGTGCCAGCAGCTTAGGGAGGGATCGGGGTTTCACTGAAGCTTTCTTT
TRBV20-1	few	-	TRBJ2-5	CSSQGHQETQYF	TGCAGTTCGCAGGGGCACCAAGAGACCCAGTACTTC
TRBV30	-	-	TRBJ1-1	CAWGRYEAFF	TGTGCCTGGGGGAGGTATGAAGCTTTCTTT
TRBV10-2	-	-	TRBJ2-7	CASSESRYEQYF	TGCGCCAGCAGTGAGTCCCGGTACGAGCAGTACTTC
TRBV6-2/TRBV6-3	few	-	TRBJ2-2	CASRVTGSGELFF	TGTGCCAGCAGAGTCACAGGGTCCGGGGAGCTGTTTTTT
TRBV2	few	-	TRBJ1-4	CASQQDGGNNEKLFF	TGTGCCAGCCAACAAGATGGAGGGAATAATGAAAAACTGTTTTTT
TRBV20-1	-	-	TRBJ2-1	CSARGTSTVYNEQFF	TGCAGTGCTAGAGGAACTAGCACCGTCTACAATGAGCAGTTCTTC